This T cell receptor beta chain was retrieved from a study of T-cell reconstitution after alpha-beta-depleted transplantation in children. There are many counts of this clonotype. V lost 5 bases, J lost 8 bases, and 13 bases stayed unmatched. Germline assignment: CDR1 SGHRS and CDR2 YFSETQ. The CDR3 covers 15 residues. A TCRbeta library incorporating unique molecular identifiers was prepared. TCRdb reprocessed the PCR reads via MiXCR and lists one record per CDR3 protein. The data show 55,000 to 85,000 distinct CDR3 sequences, around 9.9% seen once. The V call is TRBV5-1, the J call TRBJ2-1, with TRBD2 matching 7 bases. The material sequenced was PBMCs, taken before TCRalphabeta/CD19-depleted stem cell transplant. This TCR was sampled from a boy younger than 18 with acute myeloid leukemia, due to receive a stem cell transplant. For the CDR3, the DNA is TGCGCCAGCAGACCCCTCCGGGGAGGGTCCGATGAGCAGTTCTTC. It yields the protein CASRPLRGGSDEQFF.